These 27 T cell receptor beta chains came from one sample sequenced in a study of CD8 T cells in ankylosing spondylitis (TCRdb year 2017). The library was made by 5' RACE. The listed sequencing device is Illumina HiSeq 2500. TCRdb's own reprocessing of the public reads used fastp at Q25 and MiXCR and kept productive beta chains. Duplicate CDR3 protein sequences are folded into a single record with the most common DNA and genes. This sample lists around 300,000 distinct CDR3 sequences; around 10% were detected once. Clones ranked in the top ten supply more than 7% of the sample. Material: blood, either unsorted or a sorted T cell fraction (not recorded which). All receptors derive from a female donor with ankylosing spondylitis or in good health (not recorded which).

The table lists this clonotype with many counts. The V and J genes are TRBV10-3 and TRBJ2-1; 12 bases are a match to TRBD2. CDR1 is ENHRY and CDR2 is SYGVKD in the germline V gene. Trimming took 7 bases from V and 7 from J; bases not matched to a gene: 8. The CDR3 loop spans 15 amino acids. The CDR3 region is CAITTSGGIGNEQFF. The CDR3 DNA follows: TGTGCCATCACCACTAGCGGGGGGATTGGGAATGAGCAGTTCTTC.

This clonotype was seen repeatedly, ten times or more. The chain combines TRBV10-1 with TRBJ2-7, with TRBD1 identical over 9 bases. CDR3 length: 16 amino acids. The germline gives CDR1 WNHNN, CDR2 SYGVQD (reference sequence). J lost 0 bases, V lost 3 bases, and 6 bases had no gene match. The CDR3 DNA reads TGCGCCAGCAGTGAAGGTACAGGGGGCCCCTCCTACGAGCAGTACTTC. Translation: CASSEGTGGPSYEQYF.

This clonotype was counted only a few times. This chain connects TRBV12-3 or TRBV12-4 to TRBJ1-5, with 9 bases fitting TRBD1. The ends lost 5 bases at V and 5 bases at J; junction bases unmatched: 10. The CDR3 has 16 residues. The CDR3 region has the DNA TGTGCCAGCAGTCCCACAGGGGGCGCGCCCGATCAGCCCCAGCATTTT. It yields the protein CASSPTGGAPDQPQHF.

This clonotype was seen a few times. The junction shows a germline mismatch at one end, possibly a read error. V and J are TRBV12-3 or TRBV12-4 and TRBJ1-2; D perhaps matches TRBD1 (6 bases). This CDR3 region has 14 residues. CDR3 DNA: TGTGCCAGCAGTTCGGACAGCGCCCTGAGGGGCTACCCCTTC. This encodes CASSSDSALRGYPF.

This clonotype appeared a few times. The rearrangement joins TRBV18 to TRBJ1-1; D call uncertain. CDR1 and CDR2 from the germline V gene are KGHSH and LQKENI. The length of the CDR3 is 14 residues. Trimming took off 2 bases at V and 5 bases at J, with 12 bases between the two ends. DNA for the CDR3: TGTGCCAGCTCACCAAGGCAGGAGATAACTGAAGCTTTCTTT. Translating it yields CASSPRQEITEAFF.

This clonotype appeared many times. The genes are TRBV20-1 and TRBJ2-3; D not resolved. CDR1 DFQATT and CDR2 SNEGSKA come from the germline V gene (reference sequence). The CDR3 contains 15 residues. Trimming removed 0 bases from V and 0 bases from J, with 10 bases in between. The CDR3 DNA reads TGCAGTGCTAGAGAGAAGAGTACTAGCACAGATACGCAGTATTTT. It encodes CSAREKSTSTDTQYF.

The chain carries TRBV5-1 and TRBJ2-5; 8 bases fit TRBD2. V shed 0 bases and J 5 bases; nucleotides not matched to a gene: 6. This CDR3 is 15 amino acids long. Germline V gene data show CDR1 as SGHRS and CDR2 as YFSETQ. CDR3 region: CASSLAWASGETQYF. The CDR3, as DNA: TGCGCCAGCAGCTTGGCCTGGGCTAGCGGGGAGACCCAGTACTTC.

In the case of this clonotype: This may stem from a read error, because a much larger clone lies one nucleotide away. The chain employs TRBV20-1 and TRBJ1-4; 7 bases align to TRBD1. The CDR3 is 18 amino acids. V lost 6 bases and J lost 0; bases outside the gene matches: 16. Germline values: CDR1 DFQATT, CDR2 SNEGSKA (reference sequence). For the CDR3, the DNA is TGCAGTGCGATTCCCCCACAGGGGCTGATTACAACTAATGAAAAACTGTTTTTT. Protein: CSAIPPQGLITTNEKLFF.

The chain joins TRBV20-1 to TRBJ2-1, with TRBD1 matching over 11 bases. Germline lookup yields CDR1 DFQATT and CDR2 SNEGSKA (reference sequence). The CDR3 loop spans 15 amino acids. Trimming removed 5 bases from V and 7 bases from J; junction bases left unmatched: 10. For the CDR3, the DNA is TGCAGTGCTCCGCCTCGGGACAGGGGGAGGAATGAGCAGTTCTTC. It specifies CSAPPRDRGRNEQFF.

This clonotype showed up many times. V and J are TRBV12-3 or TRBV12-4 and TRBJ2-1, with D possibly being TRBD2 (5 bases). Trimming removed 3 bases at V and 6 bases at J, with 12 bases between. This CDR3 spans 14 amino acids. Here the CDR3 reads CASSLITSANEQFF. CDR3 DNA: TGTGCCAGCAGTTTGATCACTAGTGCCAATGAGCAGTTCTTC.

The sample holds many counts of this clonotype. The chain carries TRBV4-2 and TRBJ2-7; tentatively, D is TRBD2 (6 bases). With 5 bases removed from V and 4 bases from J, the gap between germline ends came to 12 bases. The germline CDR1 and CDR2 sequences are LGHNA and YNFKEQ. The CDR3 contains 13 residues. CDR3 sequence reads: CASSSLGRYEQYF. CDR3 coding DNA: TGTGCCAGCAGCTCCCTCGGGAGATACGAGCAGTACTTC.

This clonotype was picked up many times. J is TRBJ1-2 and V is TRBV20-1; TRBD1 is a possible D gene (5 bases). Germline assignment: CDR1 DFQATT and CDR2 SNEGSKA (reference sequence). The CDR3 is 13 amino acids. This CDR3 is CSSLWGKRYGYTF. The CDR3 DNA reads TGCAGCTCACTATGGGGGAAGCGTTATGGCTACACCTTC.

This clonotype was counted only a few times. V gene TRBV7-2 combines with J gene TRBJ2-1; TRBD2 aligns across 10 bases. V shed 5 bases and J 7 bases; nucleotides not matched to a gene: 5. The CDR3 has 14 residues. Germline CDR1 and CDR2: SGHTA and FQGNSA. CDR3 DNA: TGTGCCAGCAGCCAGGGACTAGCGACGAATGAGCAGTTCTTC. It codes for CASSQGLATNEQFF.

This clonotype was observed a handful of times. The gene calls are TRBV7-9 and TRBJ1-1; TRBD1 aligns across 7 bases. The ends lost 0 bases at V and 11 bases at J; junction bases unmatched: 12. The length of the CDR3 is 15 residues. Germline lookup yields CDR1 SEHNR and CDR2 FQNEAQ (reference sequence). The CDR3: CASSLAQGDPRGAFF. The CDR3, as DNA: TGTGCCAGCAGCTTAGCTCAGGGGGATCCGCGAGGTGCTTTCTTT.

The table lists this clonotype with many counts. The gene calls are TRBV6-5 and TRBJ1-3, with D tentatively TRBD1 (5 bases). From germline, CDR1 is MNHEY and CDR2 SVGAGI. CDR3 length: 16 amino acids. V was cut by 0 bases and J by 0 bases, with 9 bases left in between. The chain's CDR3 is CASSYSSRASGNTIYF. The CDR3 coding sequence is TGTGCCAGCAGTTACTCTAGCAGGGCCTCTGGAAACACCATATATTTT.

Many counts were recorded for this clonotype. V is TRBV10-3 and J is TRBJ1-5; 8 positions match TRBD1. Germline loops: CDR1 ENHRY, CDR2 SYGVKD. Unmatched junction bases numbered 3, after V lost 6 bases and J lost 2 bases. This CDR3 is 14 amino acids long. The DNA of the CDR3 is TGTGCCATCAGCTCGACAGGGGGCAATCAGCCCCAGCATTTT. Translated: CAISSTGGNQPQHF.

The rearrangement links TRBV18 to TRBJ1-3; 9 positions agree with TRBD1. The CDR3 covers 15 residues. Trimming at V came to 5 bases and at J to 3 bases, leaving 5 bases not matched to a gene. Germline V gives CDR1 KGHSH, CDR2 LQKENI. The CDR3 coding sequence is TGTGCCAGCTCAACGGGACAGGGTTTTGGAAACACCATATATTTT. Amino acid sequence: CASSTGQGFGNTIYF.

Ten or more counts support this clonotype. The rearrangement joins TRBV19 to TRBJ1-2, with a tentative D call TRBD1 (5 bases). Germline values: CDR1 LNHDA, CDR2 SQIVND (reference sequence). With 3 bases removed from V and 4 bases from J, the gap between germline ends came to 6 bases. CDR3 size: 12 residues. The CDR3 nucleotides read TGTGCCAGTAGTATTGACAGCTATGGCTACACCTTC. Protein sequence: CASSIDSYGYTF.

This clonotype has only a few counts. The chain links TRBV12-3 or TRBV12-4 to TRBJ1-1; D is unresolved. V was trimmed by 5 bases and J by 6 bases, leaving 19 bases between them. The CDR3 extends over 15 amino acids. The CDR3 DNA is TGTGCCAGCAGTCTCAACCCGCCTACCACTCCTGAAGCTTTCTTT. Amino acid sequence: CASSLNPPTTPEAFF.

This clonotype was observed at least ten times. The CDR3 loop is CASSPASLGTSYGYTF. As DNA, the CDR3 is TGTGCCAGCAGCCCTGCCTCCCTCGGGACAAGCTATGGCTACACCTTC. The chain uses TRBV9 and TRBJ1-2; tentative D call: TRBD1 (6 bases). Trimming took 4 bases from V and 4 from J, leaving 20 bases between them. CDR3 length equals 16 residues. Germline lookup yields CDR1 SGDLS and CDR2 YYNGEE.

V is TRBV20-1 and J is TRBJ2-6, with D maybe TRBD2 (6 bases). V was clipped by 3 bases and J by 1 base, with 19 bases between them. This CDR3 region has 18 residues. Germline CDR1 DFQATT, CDR2 SNEGSKA (reference sequence). CDR3 residues: CSARAPGLLASGANVLTF. As DNA, the CDR3 is TGCAGTGCTAGGGCTCCTGGCCTACTAGCTTCTGGGGCCAACGTCCTGACTTTC.

This clonotype occurred a few times. The chain links TRBV4-1 to TRBJ2-7, with 10 bases aligning to TRBD1. The length of the CDR3 is 17 residues. The J segment lost 0 bases and the V segment lost 0 bases, leaving 5 bases of the junction unmatched. From germline, CDR1 is MGHRA and CDR2 YSYEKL. CDR3 protein: CASSQDRTGGVSYEQYF. DNA for the CDR3: TGCGCCAGCAGCCAAGATCGGACAGGGGGGGTCTCCTACGAGCAGTACTTC.

This clonotype has just one count. A much larger clonotype is one base distant, so this may be a read error. This chain links TRBV20-1 with TRBJ2-7; no clear D. The length of the CDR3 is 13 residues. Trimming took off 2 bases at V and 5 bases at J, with 13 bases between the two ends. Germline loops: CDR1 DFQATT, CDR2 SNEGSKA (reference sequence). CDR3 sequence (DNA): TGCAGTGCTAGACCATCTGATACGGACGAGCAGTACTTC. It is translated as CSARPSDTDEQYF.

This clonotype was picked up many times. J is TRBJ2-3 and V is TRBV9; D gene unclear. Germline-derived CDR1 and CDR2 are SGDLS and YYNGEE. This CDR3 has 12 amino acids. V was shortened by 0 bases and J by 3 bases, with 2 bases between the two germline ends. The CDR3 is CASSVGTDTQYF. The CDR3 coding sequence is TGTGCCAGCAGCGTAGGAACAGATACGCAGTATTTT.

This clonotype was recorded once. For the CDR3, the DNA is TGTGCCAGCAGCTCTGAGATCAATGAGCAGTTCTTC. Translating gives CASSSEINEQFF. The gene calls are TRBV11-1 and TRBJ2-1; no definite D call. The CDR3 runs to 12 residues. Trimming stripped 4 bases from V and 6 bases from J, with 7 bases between. CDR1 is SGHAT, CDR2 FQDESV, per germline (reference sequence).

This clonotype was observed many times. The genes are TRBV29-1 and TRBJ2-1, with 10 nucleotides matching TRBD1. The CDR3 is 13 residues long. CDR1 is SQVTM and CDR2 is ANQGSEA in the germline V gene. V was clipped by 6 bases and J by 6 bases; unmatched bases: 5. The CDR3 sequence is CSVDRGRSNEQFF. CDR3 DNA sequence: TGCAGCGTAGACAGGGGGCGAAGCAATGAGCAGTTCTTC.

The chain carries TRBV5-1 and TRBJ1-1, with TRBD1 matching over 8 bases. V lost 3 bases, J lost 0 bases, and 7 bases stayed unmatched. CDR3 length: 16 residues. CDR1 is SGHRS and CDR2 is YFSETQ in the germline V gene. This CDR3 reads CASSSDRATMNTEAFF. In DNA form, the CDR3 reads TGCGCCAGCAGCTCGGACAGGGCAACCATGAACACTGAAGCTTTCTTT.